The 24 T cell receptor beta chains in this list originate from one sample, sequenced in a study of CD8 T cells in Susac syndrome. The RNA input was roughly 0.5 to 1 ug, and it was reverse transcribed with random hexamers. TCRdb reprocessed the immunoSEQ multiplex PCR reads with MiXCR, giving one entry per CDR3 protein. Here the sample spans 300,000 to 350,000 distinct CDR3 sequences, around 90% being singletons. The sequenced sample consisted of CD4+ T cells from PBMCs. These receptors came from a human donor with multiple sclerosis.

The rearrangement joins TRBV5-1 to TRBJ2-3, with D tentatively TRBD1 (6 bases). Trimming removed 4 bases at V and 5 bases at J, with 14 bases between. The germline V gene encodes CDR1 SGHRS and CDR2 YFSETQ. There are 14 residues in the CDR3. The CDR3 here is CASSVTTGIDTQYF. DNA of the CDR3: TGCGCCAGCAGCGTTACAACAGGGATAGATACGCAGTATTTT.

This chain joins TRBV6-1 and TRBJ1-2; D is unclear. CDR3 length: 18 residues. The germline gives CDR1 MNHNS, CDR2 SASEGT. V lost 5 bases and J 0 bases, leaving 22 bases between the germline ends. This CDR3 reads CASSPRQQNPIANYGYTF. For the CDR3, the DNA is TGTGCCAGCAGTCCGAGGCAGCAAAACCCGATAGCTAACTATGGCTACACCTTC.

The rearrangement uses TRBV9 and TRBJ2-1; 13 nucleotides match TRBD2. CDR3 size: 16 residues. V was pared by 4 bases and J by 6 bases, with 7 bases of the junction left unmatched. The germline V gene encodes CDR1 SGDLS and CDR2 YYNGEE. CDR3 sequence reads: CASSPTGLAGVNEQFF. CDR3 DNA sequence: TGTGCCAGCAGCCCGACCGGACTAGCGGGAGTCAATGAGCAGTTCTTC.

The chain combines TRBV15 with TRBJ2-4; the D is unclear. Germline V gene sequence: CDR1 LNHNV, CDR2 YYDKDF (reference sequence). The ends were cut back, 0 bases at V and 6 bases at J, with 12 bases in the middle. The length of the CDR3 is 15 residues. CDR3 bases: TGTGCCACCAGCAGAGATGGCCTTCAGGCAAACATTCAGTACTTC. Its translation is CATSRDGLQANIQYF. Supplemented by reference TRBV15 and TRBJ2-4, the full variable domain reads DAMVIQNPRYQVTQFGKPVTLSCSQTLNHNVMYWYQQKSSQAPKLLFHYYDKDFNNEADTPDNFQSRRPNTSFCFLDIRSPGLGDTAMYLCATSRDGLQANIQYFGAGTRLSVL.

This clonotype was seen only a few times. The genes are TRBV7-2 and TRBJ2-5; TRBD1 might be the D (5 bases). The CDR3 spans 14 residues. V gave up 3 bases and J gave up 5 bases, with 13 bases separating them. Germline lookup yields CDR1 SGHTA and CDR2 FQGNSA. CDR3 coding DNA: TGTGCCAGCAGCTTTGCAGGGTCCGGGGAGACCCAGTACTTC. The encoded protein is CASSFAGSGETQYF.

The chain employs TRBV6-5 and TRBJ2-5; no reliable D call. Germline V gives CDR1 MNHEY, CDR2 SVGAGI. Trimming took 0 bases from V and 0 from J, leaving 5 bases between them. The CDR3 covers 14 residues. CDR3 sequence: CASSYSLNQETQYF. CDR3 sequence (DNA): TGTGCCAGCAGTTACTCCTTGAACCAAGAGACCCAGTACTTC.

The genes are TRBV20-1 and TRBJ2-3; 12 positions match TRBD2. Germline V gene data show CDR1 as DFQATT and CDR2 as SNEGSKA (reference sequence). J gave up 0 bases and V 2 bases, and 12 bases lay outside the gene matches. The CDR3 covers 19 residues. CDR3 sequence reads: CSARRSSGGVSSSTDTQYF. The CDR3 DNA reads TGCAGTGCTAGACGCTCTAGCGGGGGGGTTTCCTCTAGCACAGATACGCAGTATTTT.

The rearrangement uses TRBV7-9 and TRBJ2-1; TRBD1 is a possible D gene (5 bases). Germline lookup yields CDR1 SEHNR and CDR2 FQNEAQ (reference sequence). This CDR3 contains 11 residues. Trimming removed 8 bases at V and 8 bases at J, with 10 bases between. CDR3 residues: CASSRGDEQFF. CDR3 DNA: TGTGCCAGCTCTAGGGGCGATGAGCAGTTCTTC.

J is TRBJ1-2 and V is TRBV5-6; D might be TRBD1 (6 bases). Trimming removed 4 bases from V and 8 bases from J, with 48 bases in between. Germline V gives CDR1 SGHDT, CDR2 YYEEEE. The CDR3 totals 24 residues. The CDR3 sequence is CASSPPRDQGMGRLRPTGWEGYTF. The DNA of the CDR3 is TGTGCCAGCAGCCCCCCCCGGGACCAGGGGATGGGAAGGCTACGTCCTACGGGATGGGAAGGCTACACCTTC.

The chain uses TRBV19 and TRBJ2-7; D possibly corresponds to TRBD1 (6 bases). V was pared by 4 bases and J by 0 bases, with 10 bases between. In germline, CDR1 is LNHDA, CDR2 SQIVND (reference sequence). The CDR3 covers 14 residues. The CDR3 region is CASSTPGHSYEQYF. CDR3 bases: TGTGCCAGTAGTACTCCGGGACACTCCTACGAGCAGTACTTC.

The count of this clonotype is one. This chain links TRBV6-5 with TRBJ2-7, with D possibly matching TRBD1 (5 bases). This CDR3 has 12 residues. V lost 6 bases and J 6 bases, leaving 12 bases between the germline ends. The V gene's germline CDR1 is MNHEY and CDR2 SVGAGI. The CDR3 DNA reads TGTGCCAGCAGAGCCGCAGGGTCCGAGCAGTACTTC. Translated: CASRAAGSEQYF.

The chain couples TRBV24-1 to TRBJ2-3, with D uncertain. The CDR3 runs 15 residues. Germline CDR1 reads KGHDR; CDR2 reads SFDVKD. The V and J ends lost 4 bases and 7 bases respectively, with 17 bases between them. The chain's CDR3 is CATSDIDPRNHTQYF. DNA of the CDR3: TGTGCCACCAGTGACATTGACCCGCGCAACCATACGCAGTATTTT.

The chain couples TRBV20-1 to TRBJ2-7; D call uncertain. This CDR3 spans 15 amino acids. Deletions cut 2 bases from V and 1 base from J, with 15 bases between. Per germline, CDR1 DFQATT and CDR2 SNEGSKA (reference sequence). The CDR3 bases are TGCAGTGCTAGATCTCAACCGGGTCCGTCCTACGAGCAGTACTTC. This codes for CSARSQPGPSYEQYF.

This sequence joins TRBV30 and TRBJ1-2; a weak D match, TRBD1 (5 bases). The CDR3 sequence is 12 residues long. Germline loops: CDR1 GTSNPN, CDR2 SVGIG (reference sequence). Trimming cost V 2 bases and J 3 bases, with 7 bases left between them. The CDR3 region has the DNA TGTGCCTGGAGTTGGGGGTACTATGGCTACACCTTC. It yields the protein CAWSWGYYGYTF.

The chain recombines TRBV2 with TRBJ2-3; possible D gene TRBD2, 6 bases. With 10 bases removed from V and 0 bases from J, the gap between germline ends came to 14 bases. This CDR3 region has 14 residues. The germline CDR1 and CDR2 sequences are SNHLY and FYNNEI. The chain's CDR3 is CATRSGASTDTQYF. The CDR3, as DNA: TGTGCCACTCGTAGCGGAGCTAGCACAGATACGCAGTATTTT.

The V gene is TRBV12-5, the J gene TRBJ2-4; 7 nucleotides match TRBD2. The J segment lost 1 base and the V segment lost 6 bases, leaving 9 bases of the junction unmatched. This CDR3 is 16 amino acids long. From germline, CDR1 is LGHNT and CDR2 FRNRAP. The DNA for the CDR3 is TGTGCTAGTGGCCAAGGGGAGGGGATTGCCAAAAACATTCAGTACTTC. Its translation: CASGQGEGIAKNIQYF.

This chain links TRBV30 with TRBJ1-1; a possible D gene is TRBD1 (5 bases). The CDR3 is 15 residues long. CDR1 GTSNPN and CDR2 SVGIG come from the germline V gene (reference sequence). Trimming shortened V by 2 bases and J by 3 bases, and 16 bases separated the two germline ends. This CDR3 reads CAWSQGLIGDTEAFF. The CDR3 DNA sequence: TGTGCCTGGAGTCAGGGACTTATAGGGGACACTGAAGCTTTCTTT.

The genes are TRBV6-5 and TRBJ1-2; 7 bases line up with TRBD1. The trim removed 4 bases at V and 7 bases at J, leaving 12 bases unmatched. The CDR3 length is 15 residues. CDR1 and CDR2 from the germline V gene are MNHEY and SVGAGI. DNA of the CDR3: TGTGCCAGCAGTTCCCGACTTACAGGGGACGGTGGCTACACCTTC. Its protein product is CASSSRLTGDGGYTF.

The chain combines TRBV6-5 with TRBJ1-5; TRBD1 is a possible D gene (6 bases). The CDR3 totals 14 residues. V was cut by 8 bases and J by 1 base, with 12 bases left in between. Germline CDR1 reads MNHEY; CDR2 reads SVGAGI. In DNA, the CDR3 is TGTGCCAGCTACCAGACAGGAAGCAATCAGCCCCAGCATTTT. As protein: CASYQTGSNQPQHF.

The chain couples TRBV4-2 to TRBJ1-2; D is possibly TRBD1 (5 bases). This CDR3 has 14 amino acids. The V and J ends lost 5 bases and 4 bases respectively, with 14 bases between them. Germline V gene lookup returns CDR1 LGHNA and CDR2 YNFKEQ. CDR3 bases: TGTGCCAGCAGCAACTTACTCGACAGCTATGGCTACACCTTC. The encoded protein is CASSNLLDSYGYTF.

The chain is built from TRBV12-3 or TRBV12-4 and TRBJ2-1; 12 positions match TRBD2. V trimming: 5 bases; J trimming: 7 bases; junction bases outside the gene matches: 12. CDR3 length: 17 residues. For the CDR3, the DNA is TGTGCCAGCAGTCTAGAGAGGCTAGCGGGGGGGAGGAATGAGCAGTTCTTC. Its protein is CASSLERLAGGRNEQFF.

The chain employs TRBV7-8 and TRBJ1-2; D gene unclear. Germline assignment: CDR1 SGHVS and CDR2 FQNEAQ. CDR3 length: 13 amino acids. The ends were cut back, 8 bases at V and 1 base at J, with 11 bases in the middle. DNA of the CDR3: TGTGCCAGCGGGAATAGACGTAACTATGGCTACACCTTC. This codes for CASGNRRNYGYTF.

The genes are TRBV5-6 and TRBJ1-6, with 7 positions matching TRBD1. Germline V lookup: CDR1 SGHDT, CDR2 YYEEEE. The CDR3 totals 14 residues. V dropped 2 bases and J dropped 14; count of bases not matched to a gene: 10. The DNA for the CDR3 is TGTGCCAGCAGCTTCCGGACAGGCCAATTCACCCTCCACTTT. Its translation: CASSFRTGQFTLHF.

The chain carries TRBV21-1 and TRBJ2-4. TRBV21-1 is listed as a pseudogene. CDR3 length: 12 residues. The CDR3 loop is CASSKGPILQYF. DNA of the CDR3: TGTGCCAGCAGCAAAGGCCCGATCCTTCAGTACTTC.